This TCR beta chain was sequenced in a study of blood T cell repertoires in COVID-19. The V gene's germline CDR1 is SGDLS and CDR2 YYNGEE. There are 14 residues in the CDR3. The V end lost 4 bases, the J end lost 7 bases, and 17 bases lay between the germline ends. Clones were read by immunoSEQ multiplex PCR, and TCRdb kept only the in-frame ones, dropping some. The sample includes approximately 270,000 clones, about 89% of them seen just once. The V gene is TRBV9, the J gene TRBJ1-2; D is unclear. The clonotype originates from a man in his thirties or forties with acute or convalescent COVID-19. Sample: peripheral blood. The CDR3 DNA reads TGTGCCAGCAGCACTGGGAGTTCTCCGGGTGGCTACACCTTC. It encodes CASSTGSSPGGYTF.